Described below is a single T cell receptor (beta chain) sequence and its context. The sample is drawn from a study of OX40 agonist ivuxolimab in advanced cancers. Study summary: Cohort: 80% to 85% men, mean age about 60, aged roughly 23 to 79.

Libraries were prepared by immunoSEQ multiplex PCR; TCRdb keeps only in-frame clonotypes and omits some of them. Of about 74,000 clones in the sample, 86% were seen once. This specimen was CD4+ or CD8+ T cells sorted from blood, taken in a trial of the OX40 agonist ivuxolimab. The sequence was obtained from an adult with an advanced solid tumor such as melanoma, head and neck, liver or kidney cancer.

The CDR3 loop reads CASSLEVGEVGGNEQFF. Here the CDR3 DNA reads TGCGCCAGCAGCTTGGAGGTTGGGGAGGTAGGGGGGAATGAGCAGTTCTTC. The rearrangement uses TRBV5-1 and TRBJ2-1; either TRBD1 or TRBD2 may supply D (6 bases each). The CDR3 has 17 residues. V was trimmed by 0 bases and J by 7 bases, leaving 20 bases between them. CDR1 is SGHRS, CDR2 YFSETQ, per germline.